This section outlines one TCR beta chain sequence together with its context. Researchers ran the PCR with 60 Vbeta and 13 Jbeta primers. Measured with immunoSEQ multiplex PCR; TCRdb has only the in-frame clones, and not every one. In the table there are about 160,000 clones, over 70% of which are singletons. The entry originates in a study of cytomegalovirus exposure and HLA in healthy donors. Study overall: Of about 390 genotyped donors, about 81% grouped in the Caucasian-associated ancestry cluster.

CDR1 is KGHSH, CDR2 LQKENI, per germline. With V trimmed by 6 bases and J by 4 bases, 11 bases remained unmatched. The length of the CDR3 is 15 residues. The chain joins TRBV18 to TRBJ1-2; 7 positions agree with TRBD1. The receptor was derived from a woman aged 50 to 60 in good health and CMV-seropositive. The sequenced material came from PBMCs. CDR3 residues: CASSPAGTVRYGYTF. The CDR3 nucleotides are TGTGCCAGCTCCCCCGCCGGGACAGTACGCTATGGCTACACCTTC.